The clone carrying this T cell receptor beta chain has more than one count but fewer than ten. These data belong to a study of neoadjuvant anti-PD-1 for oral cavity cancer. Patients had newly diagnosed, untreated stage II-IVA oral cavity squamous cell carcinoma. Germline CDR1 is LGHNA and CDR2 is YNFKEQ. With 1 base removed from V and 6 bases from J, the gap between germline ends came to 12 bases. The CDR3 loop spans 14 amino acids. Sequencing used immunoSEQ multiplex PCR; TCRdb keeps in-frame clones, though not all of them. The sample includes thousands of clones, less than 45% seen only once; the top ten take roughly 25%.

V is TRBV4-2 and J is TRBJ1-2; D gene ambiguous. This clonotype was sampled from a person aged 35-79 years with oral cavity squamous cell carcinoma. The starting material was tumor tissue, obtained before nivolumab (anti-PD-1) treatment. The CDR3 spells CASSQVQREDGYTF. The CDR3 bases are TGTGCCAGCAGCCAAGTTCAACGGGAGGATGGCTACACCTTC.